The 11 T cell receptor beta chains presented below share a single source sample, sequenced in a study of graft-versus-host responses after intestinal transplantation (dated by TCRdb to about 2021). These TCRs' antigens remain unknown. The time point label of this sample denotes: cells obtained before transplantation from donor or recipient. Receptors were amplified or captured by the immunoSEQ multiplex PCR assay. TCRdb limited this immuneACCESS table to in-frame rearrangements with V and J called. A share of clones is missing; checked studies link under half to unresolved V genes, and the rest is unexplained. This sample is represented by about 70,000 clones; 80% to 95% of them were singletons. The ten largest account for approximately 1.3% of the sample. The sequencing used unstimulated CD8+ T cells sorted from spleen or lymph node cells, collected before intestinal transplant. These receptors originate from a human donor who received an intestinal transplant.

This chain uses TRBV5-1 with TRBJ2-3, with 9 bases identical to TRBD2. V lost 7 bases, J lost 5 bases, and 14 bases stayed unmatched. There are 16 residues in the CDR3. The germline V gene has CDR1 SGHRS and CDR2 YFSETQ. For the CDR3, the DNA is TGCGCCAGCCGACCAACCGGACGGCGGGGGGGAGATACGCAGTATTTT. This sequence encodes CASRPTGRRGGDTQYF.

Points on this clone: Other DNA sequences in the sample encode the same CDR3. V gene TRBV9 combines with J gene TRBJ2-5; TRBD1 is a possible D gene (5 bases). Germline loops: CDR1 SGDLS, CDR2 YYNGEE. V shed 5 bases and J shed 3 bases, with 8 bases lying between them. The CDR3 loop spans 12 amino acids. In DNA, the CDR3 is TGTGCCAGCAGTGGCAGGGAAGAGACCCAGTACTTC. This codes for CASSGREETQYF.

The J gene is TRBJ2-4, the V gene TRBV11-2; a weak D match, TRBD2 (5 bases). Germline CDR1 SGHAT, CDR2 FQNNGV. The V gene lost 5 bases and the J gene lost 8 bases, with 16 bases spanning the gap. The CDR3 has 14 amino acids. The CDR3 DNA reads TGTGCCAGCAGCGGGGAGTTGGGCCTGGACATTCAGTACTTC. It translates to CASSGELGLDIQYF.

This rearrangement joins TRBV11-3 to TRBJ2-5; 7 nucleotides agree with TRBD2. Germline V gene sequence: CDR1 SGHNT, CDR2 YENEEA. The trim removed 1 base at V and 3 bases at J, leaving 2 bases unmatched. This CDR3 contains 14 residues. CDR3 residues: CASSLGLAEETQYF. The CDR3 DNA is TGTGCCAGCAGCTTAGGTCTAGCGGAAGAGACCCAGTACTTC.

A few counts support this clone. The rearrangement uses TRBV9 and TRBJ1-2, with 7 bases lining up with TRBD1. Germline values: CDR1 SGDLS, CDR2 YYNGEE. The CDR3 sequence is 14 residues long. With V trimmed by 4 bases and J by 6 bases, 9 bases remained unmatched. The CDR3 spells CASSPDGDRDGYTF. The CDR3 nucleotides read TGTGCCAGCAGCCCGGATGGGGACAGAGATGGCTACACCTTC.

The chain carries TRBV27 and TRBJ2-7; the D gene is possibly TRBD2 (7 bases). The CDR3 totals 15 residues. Trimming shortened V by 3 bases and J by 0 bases, and 12 bases separated the two germline ends. CDR1 is MNHEY, CDR2 SMNVEV, per germline (reference sequence). The CDR3 protein is CASSLRGPSSYEQYF. CDR3 DNA: TGTGCCAGCAGTTTGCGGGGGCCTAGCTCCTACGAGCAGTACTTC.

The sample holds one count of this clone. This CDR3 is CASSYSMVSTEAFF. Here the CDR3 DNA reads TGTGCCAGCAGCTACAGTATGGTCAGCACTGAAGCTTTCTTT. The rearrangement uses TRBV5-6 and TRBJ1-1, with D unclear. The V and J ends lost 3 bases and 4 bases respectively, with 13 bases between them. The CDR3 totals 14 residues. Germline loops: CDR1 SGHDT, CDR2 YYEEEE.

This clone has a single count. This CDR3 reads CASSAQGGQPQHF. In nucleotides, the CDR3 is TGTGCCAGCAGCGCCCAGGGTGGGCAGCCCCAGCATTTT. V is TRBV9 and J is TRBJ1-5, with D perhaps TRBD1 (5 bases). Per the germline V gene, CDR1 is SGDLS and CDR2 is YYNGEE. The CDR3 is 13 amino acids. Trimming left V 3 bases short and J 7 bases short, with 11 bases between.

The rearrangement joins TRBV13 to TRBJ2-3; 10 bases match TRBD1. V gave up 5 bases and J gave up 1 base; unmatched junction bases: 6. The germline V gene encodes CDR1 PRHDT and CDR2 FYEKMQ (reference sequence). The CDR3 has 16 amino acids. The CDR3 is CASSPAGTGGTDTQYF. DNA of the CDR3: TGTGCCAGCAGCCCAGCCGGGACAGGGGGCACAGATACGCAGTATTTT.

V is TRBV6-1 and J is TRBJ2-2; D is unresolved. CDR1 MNHNS and CDR2 SASEGT come from the germline V gene. CDR3 size: 13 residues. V lost 0 bases and J 5 bases, leaving 4 bases between the germline ends. CDR3: CASSEAQTGELFF. In nucleotides, the CDR3 is TGTGCCAGCAGTGAAGCCCAAACCGGGGAGCTGTTTTTT.

The V gene is TRBV7-8, the J gene TRBJ2-2; TRBD1 matches 8 bases. The CDR3 totals 16 residues. Germline CDR1 SGHVS, CDR2 FQNEAQ. The V and J ends lost 5 bases and 4 bases, in that order; junction bases with no gene match: 9. CDR3 amino acids: CASSPQGAWGTGELFF. In DNA form, the CDR3 reads TGTGCCAGCAGCCCCCAGGGGGCCTGGGGCACCGGGGAGCTGTTTTTT.